This T cell receptor (beta chain) was sequenced for a study of regulatory T cells in long-lasting Graves disease. To make TCR beta libraries, researchers used iRepertoire HTBI primers and Arm-PCR of CDR3 regions. TCRdb used MiXCR to reprocess the multiplex PCR reads, holding one entry per CDR3 protein. The repertoire holds 600,000 to 850,000 distinct CDR3 sequences, about 30% seen once, with about two fifths in the top ten. A remark on this clonotype: Its antigen is undetermined.

Trimming pared 9 bases from V and 3 bases from J, leaving 9 bases between. The germline V gene encodes CDR1 LNHDA and CDR2 SQIVND (reference sequence). The CDR3 contains 12 residues. As to time point: persistent/refractory GD, antithyroid drugs over 5 years with positive TRAb. PBMC-extracted RNA yielded the TCR library. Graves' disease diagnosis followed American Thyroid Association guidelines. General study results and limits: Between persistent patients, 2,500 to 3,500 public clonotypes were shared, exceeding the 966 shared between new patients. Gene preferences differed: TRBV28, TRBJ1-2, TRBJ2-5 in persistent cases.

This receptor was identified in a female donor with Graves disease. V usage is TRBV19 and J usage is TRBJ2-4; weak D call: TRBD2 (5 bases). The sample consisted of peripheral blood mononuclear cells (PBMCs), taken when the disease was refractory, from a patient treated with antithyroid drugs. The CDR3 DNA reads TGTGCCAGCAACAGCGGCAAAAACATTCAGTACTTC. Amino acids: CASNSGKNIQYF. The whole variable domain, remainder taken from reference TRBV19 and TRBJ2-4, is DGGITQSPKYLFRKEGQNVTLSCEQNLNHDAMYWYRQDPGQGLRLIYYSQIVNDFQKGDIAEGYSVSREKKESFPLTVTSAQKNPTAFYLCASNSGKNIQYFGAGTRLSVL.